Listed here are 10 T cell receptor beta chains from one sample, sequenced in a study of T cell responses to AZD1222 COVID-19 vaccine. This table comes from immunoSEQ multiplex PCR, and its TCRdb copy is limited to in-frame clones, with some not included. The table records 200,000 to 300,000 clones, approximately 95% of them present only once. Sequencing was performed on peripheral blood, taken on day 0 of AZD1222 vaccination. These receptors came from an adult in good health.

The chain combines TRBV28 with TRBJ2-1; TRBD1 is a possible D gene (6 bases). Trimming left V 7 bases short and J 1 base short, with 20 bases between. Germline assignment: CDR1 MDHEN and CDR2 SYDVKM. The CDR3 extends over 17 amino acids. The CDR3 coding sequence is TGTGCCAGCATCCCCAGGGGAAGACGGGCTTCCTACAATGAGCAGTTCTTC. Amino acids: CASIPRGRRASYNEQFF.

The chain combines TRBV7-2 with TRBJ2-7, with 7 bases aligning to TRBD2. CDR1 is SGHTA, CDR2 FQGNSA, per germline. Losses at the gene ends were 4 bases for V and 3 bases for J; bases not matched to a gene: 3. CDR3 length equals 13 residues. CDR3 protein: CASSSQRGYEQYF. DNA for the CDR3: TGTGCCAGCAGCTCTCAGCGGGGCTACGAGCAGTACTTC.

The rearrangement joins TRBV9 to TRBJ1-3; D gene uncertain. Per germline, CDR1 SGDLS and CDR2 YYNGEE. CDR3 size: 16 residues. The ends were cut back, 4 bases at V and 2 bases at J, with 16 bases in the middle. CDR3 sequence reads: CASSLPGNSTGNTIYF. The CDR3 DNA follows: TGTGCCAGCAGCCTCCCGGGGAACTCGACTGGAAACACCATATATTTT.

The genes are TRBV7-8 and TRBJ1-5; the D is unclear. V dropped 5 bases and J dropped 10 bases, with 12 bases sitting between them. CDR1 SGHVS and CDR2 FQNEAQ come from the germline V gene. The CDR3 length is 12 residues. CDR3 sequence (DNA): TGTGCCAGCAGCCTCTTTGAGGGCCCCCAGCATTTT. Translation gives CASSLFEGPQHF.

The chain combines TRBV21-1 with TRBJ1-6. TRBV21-1 is a pseudogene. This CDR3 has 17 residues. The CDR3 DNA follows: TGTGCCAGCAGCAAAGGGGCAGTACCTAGGGTTGGCTCACCCCTCCACTTT. It codes for CASSKGAVPRVGSPLHF.

CDR3 nucleotides: TGTGCCTGGAGTGTAGGGGGTGATGGCTACACCTTC. Translation: CAWSVGGDGYTF. The chain has TRBV30 and TRBJ1-2, with D possibly TRBD1 on 6 matching bases. Trimming took 0 bases from V and 6 from J, leaving 8 bases between them. Per germline, CDR1 GTSNPN and CDR2 SVGIG (reference sequence). This CDR3 has 12 amino acids. Supplemented by reference TRBV30 and TRBJ1-2, the full variable domain reads SQTIHQWPATLVQPVGSPLSLECTVEGTSNPNLYWYRQAAGRGLQLLFYSVGIGQISSEVPQNLSASRPQDRQFILSSKKLLLSDSGFYLCAWSVGGDGYTFGSGTRLTVV.

With regard to this clone: The junction differs from germline at one of its ends, possibly a read error. The chain uses TRBV7-2 and TRBJ2-1; TRBD2 matches at 10 bases. The CDR3 sequence is 15 residues long. Germline CDR1 SGHTA, CDR2 FQGNSA. DNA of the CDR3: TGTGCCAGCAGCCTAGCGGGAGACGAGCCAAATGAGCAGTTCTTC. Protein: CASSLAGDEPNEQFF.

The V and J genes are TRBV9 and TRBJ2-1; 10 nucleotides agree with TRBD1. Germline V lookup: CDR1 SGDLS, CDR2 YYNGEE. The CDR3 covers 15 residues. V lost 0 bases, J lost 12 bases, and 9 bases stayed unmatched. The CDR3 nucleotides are TGTGCCAGCAGCGTAGATCCCGGGACAGGGGCTGGGCAGTTCTTC. Residues: CASSVDPGTGAGQFF.

The chain links TRBV6-5 to TRBJ1-1, with a possible D match to TRBD1 (5 bases). Germline V lookup: CDR1 MNHEY, CDR2 SVGAGI. The CDR3 spans 15 residues. V lost 6 bases, J lost 4 bases, and 18 bases lay in between. The CDR3 loop reads CASRGEGSWGTEAFF. The CDR3 DNA sequence: TGTGCCAGCAGGGGGGAAGGCAGCTGGGGCACTGAAGCTTTCTTT.

The V and J genes are TRBV28 and TRBJ1-2; unclear D gene. This CDR3 comprises 11 residues. The V end was cut by 5 bases, the J end by 7 bases, with 8 bases between. CDR1 and CDR2 (germline): MDHEN, SYDVKM. The CDR3, as DNA: TGTGCCAGCAGTGTAAAATTTGGCTACACCTTC. It translates to CASSVKFGYTF.